This T cell receptor (beta chain) was observed in a study of blood T cell repertoires in COVID-19. Overall study context: Samples representing acute and convalescent COVID-19 were sourced from the United States, Italy and Spain.

The protocol was immunoSEQ multiplex PCR, while the TCRdb copy is restricted to in-frame clones and leaves out a portion. The table includes over 100,000 clones, roughly 85% detected once. Germline V gives CDR1 SNHLY, CDR2 FYNNEI. The CDR3 is 16 amino acids. V lost 1 base, J lost 6 bases, and 13 bases lay in between. This TCR was recovered from a woman aged 55-70 years with acute or convalescent COVID-19. The material sequenced was peripheral blood. The gene calls are TRBV2 and TRBJ1-6, with a tentative D call TRBD1 (5 bases). The CDR3 here is CASSEVGQIPNSPLHF. For the CDR3, the DNA is TGTGCCAGCAGTGAAGTGGGGCAAATCCCTAATTCACCCCTCCACTTT.